This T cell receptor beta chain was sequenced in a study of blood T cell repertoires in COVID-19. Study-level information: Samples came from the United States, Italy and Spain, spanning acute and convalescent COVID-19. Sources were T cells, B-cell-depleted T cells, or PBMCs; the material itself was cDNA or gDNA.

Methods used by the authors: For nucleated cells, counts were estimated from reference gene primer amplification. Sequenced by immunoSEQ multiplex PCR; TCRdb stores in-frame clones only, minus some. Clonal size and the V and J genes are those of that table, whereas D and trimming came from the DNA. There are about 63,000 clones in the sample; about 76% occur only once, and roughly half lies in the top ten. This clone was detected a few times. The germline V and J ends were trimmed by 7 bases and 0 bases, with 24 bases remaining between them. This CDR3 spans 18 amino acids. This TCR derives from a woman over 75 with acute or convalescent COVID-19. The chain has TRBV23-1 and TRBJ1-2; perhaps TRBD1 as D (6 bases). TRBV23-1 qualifies as an ORF whose function is uncertain. Sequencing used peripheral blood. CDR3 in amino acids: CASTSTGPPTPANYGYTF. CDR3 bases: TGCGCCAGCACCTCAACAGGGCCACCCACACCAGCTAACTATGGCTACACCTTC.